The following is a T cell receptor beta chain sequence with its context. Its antigen is as yet unknown. The data derive from a study of cytomegalovirus exposure and HLA in healthy donors. The PCR made use of 60 Vbeta and 13 Jbeta primers. Generated by immunoSEQ multiplex PCR, the TCRdb table keeps only in-frame clones and is missing some. Among 70,000 to 85,000 clones listed, roughly 70% were seen once. This CDR3 has 17 amino acids. Trimming cost V 9 bases and J 10 bases; bases outside gene matches: 22. General study results and limits: Within a later analysis, the majority of CMV-associated TCR beta chains appeared HLA-restricted. Presence/absence analysis assumed near-uniform sequencing depth across donors. Follow-up analysis seemed to connect common viral pathogens with several of the most significant clusters identified.

V and J are TRBV23-1 and TRBJ2-1; 9 nucleotides match TRBD1. TRBV23-1 is sorted into the ORF group, with uncertain function. The receptor was isolated from a man aged 40-55 years in good health and CMV-seropositive. Sequences were obtained from PBMCs. The CDR3 here is CASTPTTRDRDYQEQFF. As DNA, the CDR3 is TGCGCCAGTACTCCTACCACCCGGGACAGGGATTACCAGGAGCAGTTCTTC.